This TCR beta chain appears in the sequencing data of a study of cytotoxic CD8 clonotypes in ibrutinib-treated CLL (TCRdb year 2021). Describing the broader study: In this cohort, around 15 patients were treatment-naive and approximately ten were relapsed/refractory, while roughly 18 had unmutated IGHV. An average of around 250,000 productive templates and around 100,000 productive rearrangements was obtained per sample. Partial responses were observed in some 24 patients and complete responses in 2; after a median follow-up of around 68 months, remission was maintained in roughly 15 patients and progression was observed in around twelve. Every sample from remission and from progressive disease was obtained while the patients were still on ibrutinib. Cryopreserved peripheral blood mononuclear cells were obtained before treatment, at response, and at either sustained remission or disease progression. Longitudinal samples were obtainable from about 30% of the roughly 90 participants in the trial. Response samples were obtained after a median of 12 months of treatment, with a range of about 6 to 36 months.

Here is what the overall study found, with its caveats: Public clonotypes were rare and either shrank or stayed stable during treatment, and the rise in clonality at ibrutinib response reflected expansion of private clonotypes. An increase in clonality was observed at ibrutinib response, with clonality remaining stable during sustained remission and falling back toward baseline at progression. Baseline clonality was found to be higher than that of age-matched healthy donors and was strongly correlated with circulating CD8+ T-cell counts. Lymph node repertoires were not examined, and the timing of sampling was not matched between patients in sustained remission and those whose disease progressed.

Interpreted using the paper, the time point label stands for: about a year on ibrutinib. Roughly 2 micrograms of genomic DNA were extracted from cryopreserved PBMCs for TCR beta library preparation. Longitudinal blood samples from CLL patients on ibrutinib monotherapy were analyzed using high-throughput TCR beta sequencing. The patients took part in an open-label, single-center phase 2 trial of ibrutinib monotherapy. Note on this clone: Its antigen has not been determined. Base qualities are not recorded, but no much larger clone differs from it by a single base.

Each clonotype received, on average, around 10x coverage in deep resolution sequencing performed on a MiSeq, where the target depth lay between 1 in 1 million and 1 in 200,000 T cells. The immunoSEQ hsTCRB Kit was used to generate the TCR beta libraries. Turning to the authors' computational methods: ImmunoSEQ Data Assistant and ImmunoSEQ Analyzer were used for data analysis, and V, D and J genes were assigned according to IMGT definitions. Clonality, with values ranging from 0 to 1, was calculated as one minus the normalized Shannon entropy of productive rearrangement frequencies. Only overrepresented clonotypes making up at least 0.05% of each patient's repertoire were included in the public clonotype analysis. Some 13 age-matched healthy donor repertoires from immuneACCESS were used as controls for clonality. TCRdb mirrors the immuneACCESS table, restricted to in-frame sequences. Some clones are absent from its copies; in checked studies, under half trace to an unresolved V gene, and the reason for the others is unknown. The V and J calls and the clone size are those of that table, but D and trimming were determined from the DNA. The sample data list 80,000 to 95,000 clones, and 70% to 80% of these were observed just once. The biggest ten clones account for 4.8% of the sample.

The CDR3 spans 16 residues, from the cysteine through the phenylalanine. This entry keeps only the CDR3 DNA: 48 bases, framed from base 1. Compared with germline, V lacks 5 bases and J lacks 2 bases; bases without a gene match: 9. In the germline V gene, CDR1 corresponds to SGHTA and CDR2 to FQGNSA. Sample: PBMCs, taken after 12 months of ibrutinib treatment. The rearranged segments are TRBV7-2 and TRBJ2-1; 7 middle bases align to TRBD2. The sequence derives from a human donor with chronic lymphocytic leukemia. The nucleotide sequence is given as TGTGCCAGCAGCCTACGCGGGGGAGCCGCCTACAATGAGCAGTTCTTC. Its translation reads: CASSLRGGAAYNEQFF.